The present T cell receptor beta chain was sequenced within a study of CD8 T cells in ankylosing spondylitis. Details on this clonotype: As yet, its antigen is unknown.

It was by quantitative 5'-RACE with molecular barcodes that TCR beta libraries were made. TCRdb called the 5' RACE reads again in MiXCR, with one record for every CDR3 protein. The sample lists more than 400,000 distinct CDR3 sequences; 5.3% were seen once. This CDR3 spans 14 amino acids. Trimming cost V 1 base and J 7 bases, with 14 bases left between them. Germline-derived CDR1 and CDR2 are SGHDN and FVKESK. Study-wide points: A motif in TCR beta, a set of under ten highly homologous variants, appeared characteristic of ankylosing spondylitis blood. Disease-linked clones were reportedly significantly enriched in matched ankylosing spondylitis synovial fluid. Within peripheral blood, clones linked to disease were CD8+ and relatively rare.

The origin of this receptor is a male donor with ankylosing spondylitis. The rearrangement links TRBV14 to TRBJ2-7; D gene uncertain. What was sequenced was blood, either unsorted or a sorted T cell fraction (not recorded which). The CDR3 DNA is TGTGCCAGCAGCCAAGGGATCCCTGACTGGGAGCAGTACTTC. Encoded protein: CASSQGIPDWEQYF.